Presented here are 4 T cell receptor beta chains from one specimen sequenced in a study of human T cells and chemical hapten exposure. One entry per CDR3 protein, called by TCRdb with MiXCR from the RACE reads. The table lists tens of thousands of distinct CDR3 sequences, 14% of them singletons. Described time point: pre-sensitization, week 0. The sample's treatment: therapeutic diphenylcyclopropenone sensitization with weekly scalp DPC. The source was whole blood, collected in connection with sensitization to the hapten diphenylcyclopropenone (DPC). The receptors stem from a woman between 50 and 59 years old with alopecia areata. Some clones in this sample may be carry-over from other donors' samples.

At least ten counts were recorded for this clonotype. This CDR3 is CASSLWGASNQPQHF. CDR3 in DNA: TGTGCCAGCAGCTTATGGGGGGCCAGCAATCAGCCCCAGCATTTT. V gene TRBV7-2 combines with J gene TRBJ1-5; D perhaps matches TRBD1 (6 bases). CDR3 size: 15 residues. Trimming took 2 bases from V and 1 from J, leaving 9 bases between them. The V gene's germline CDR1 is SGHTA and CDR2 FQGNSA.

V and J are TRBV5-1 and TRBJ1-1, with D maybe TRBD1 (5 bases). Germline V gives CDR1 SGHRS, CDR2 YFSETQ. V shed 2 bases and J shed 0 bases, with 14 bases lying between them. The CDR3 is 16 amino acids. CDR3 protein: CASSFGAGKMNTEAFF. The DNA of the CDR3 is TGCGCCAGCAGCTTTGGCGCAGGGAAAATGAACACTGAAGCTTTCTTT.

This clonotype was counted between two and nine times. The rearrangement uses TRBV18 and TRBJ1-2; the match to TRBD1 covers 7 bases. The V segment lost 4 bases and the J segment 2 bases; nucleotides outside the gene matches: 10. The length of the CDR3 is 16 residues. Germline V lookup: CDR1 KGHSH, CDR2 LQKENI. The CDR3 spells CASSRGETGLNYGYTF. CDR3 in DNA: TGTGCCAGCTCACGAGGGGAGACAGGGCTGAACTATGGCTACACCTTC.

At least ten counts were recorded for this clonotype. The chain employs TRBV7-6 and TRBJ2-5; 8 bases fit TRBD1. The germline V gene encodes CDR1 SGHVS and CDR2 FNYEAQ. The V and J ends lost 4 bases and 3 bases, in that order; junction bases with no gene match: 4. CDR3 length: 14 residues. The CDR3 region is CASSYGTGKETQYF. The DNA for the CDR3 is TGTGCCAGCAGCTACGGGACAGGAAAAGAGACCCAGTACTTC.